This T cell receptor beta chain emerged from a study of CD8 T cells in Susac syndrome. Reverse transcription of about 0.45 to 1 ug RNA was performed with random hexamers. From the immunoSEQ multiplex PCR reads, TCRdb called clonotypes with MiXCR, one entry per CDR3 protein. The sample holds hundreds of thousands of distinct CDR3 sequences, around 85% seen once. The germline gives CDR1 MGHRA, CDR2 YSYEKL. V was clipped by 1 base and J by 4 bases; unmatched bases: 9. The CDR3 is 18 residues long. Sequencing was done on a sample of CD8+ T cells from PBMCs. The V and J genes are TRBV4-1 and TRBJ2-1; 11 bases map to TRBD2. This receptor was taken from a human donor with multiple sclerosis. The DNA of the CDR3 is TGCGCCAGCAGCCAAGGTCGGCTCTTAGCGGGAGGGTACAATGAGCAGTTCTTC. Translation: CASSQGRLLAGGYNEQFF.